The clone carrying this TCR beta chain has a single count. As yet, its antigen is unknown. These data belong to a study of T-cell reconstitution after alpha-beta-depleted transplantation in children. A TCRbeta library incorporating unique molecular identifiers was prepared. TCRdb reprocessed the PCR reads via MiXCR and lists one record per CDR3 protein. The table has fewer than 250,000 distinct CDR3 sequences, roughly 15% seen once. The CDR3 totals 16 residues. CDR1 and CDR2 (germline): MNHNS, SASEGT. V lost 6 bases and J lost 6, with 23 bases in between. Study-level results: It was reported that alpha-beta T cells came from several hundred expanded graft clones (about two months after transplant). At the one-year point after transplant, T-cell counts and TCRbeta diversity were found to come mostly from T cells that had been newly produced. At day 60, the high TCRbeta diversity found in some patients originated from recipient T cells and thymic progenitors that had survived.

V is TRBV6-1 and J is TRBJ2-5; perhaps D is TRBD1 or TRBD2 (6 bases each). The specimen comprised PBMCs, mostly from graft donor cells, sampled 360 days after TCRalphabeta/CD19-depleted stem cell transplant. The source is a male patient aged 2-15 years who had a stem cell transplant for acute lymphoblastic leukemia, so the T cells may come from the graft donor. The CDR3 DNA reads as TGTGCCAGCAGATTCACACGTGGCCAGGGGAGGCAGACCCAGTACTTC. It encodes CASRFTRGQGRQTQYF.